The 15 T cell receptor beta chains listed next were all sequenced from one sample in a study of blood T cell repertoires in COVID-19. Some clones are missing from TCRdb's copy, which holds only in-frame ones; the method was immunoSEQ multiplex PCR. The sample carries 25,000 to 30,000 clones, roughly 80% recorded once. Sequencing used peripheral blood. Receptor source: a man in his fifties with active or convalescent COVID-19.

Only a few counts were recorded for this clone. The CDR3 coding sequence is TGTGCCAGCAGCCTATTAGCGGGTACCAATGAGCAGTTCTTC. This translates into CASSLLAGTNEQFF. V and J are TRBV3-1 (or the pseudogene TRBV3-2) and TRBJ2-1; 7 bases fit TRBD2. The germline V gene encodes CDR1 LGHDT and CDR2 YNNKEL (reference sequence). The CDR3 runs to 14 residues. With V trimmed by 4 bases and J by 6 bases, 6 bases remained unmatched.

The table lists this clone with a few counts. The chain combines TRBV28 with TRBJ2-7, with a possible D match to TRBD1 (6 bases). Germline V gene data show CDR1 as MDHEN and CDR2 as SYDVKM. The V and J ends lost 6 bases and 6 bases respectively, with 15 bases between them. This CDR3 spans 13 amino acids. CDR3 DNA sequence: TGTGCCAGCAGCATCACAGGGCACGGCGAGCAGTACTTC. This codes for CASSITGHGEQYF.

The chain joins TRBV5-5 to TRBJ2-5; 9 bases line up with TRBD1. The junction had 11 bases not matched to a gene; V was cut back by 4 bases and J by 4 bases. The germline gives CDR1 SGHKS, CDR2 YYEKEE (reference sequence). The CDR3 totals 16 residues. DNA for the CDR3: TGTGCCAGCAGCGTAGGACAGGGGTGGAGGGGAGAGACCCAGTACTTC. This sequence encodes CASSVGQGWRGETQYF.

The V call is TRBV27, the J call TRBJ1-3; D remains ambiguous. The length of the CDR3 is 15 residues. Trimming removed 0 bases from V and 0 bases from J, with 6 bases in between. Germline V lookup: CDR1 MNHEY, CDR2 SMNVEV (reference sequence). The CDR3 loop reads CASSLSPRSGNTIYF. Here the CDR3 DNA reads TGTGCCAGCAGTTTATCGCCGCGCTCTGGAAACACCATATATTTT.

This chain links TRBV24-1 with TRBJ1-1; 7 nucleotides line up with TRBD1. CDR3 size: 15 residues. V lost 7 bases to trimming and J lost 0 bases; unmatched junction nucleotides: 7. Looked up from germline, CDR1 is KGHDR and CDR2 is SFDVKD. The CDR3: CATSRTGQMNTEAFF. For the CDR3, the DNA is TGTGCCACCAGCAGAACGGGACAGATGAACACTGAAGCTTTCTTT.

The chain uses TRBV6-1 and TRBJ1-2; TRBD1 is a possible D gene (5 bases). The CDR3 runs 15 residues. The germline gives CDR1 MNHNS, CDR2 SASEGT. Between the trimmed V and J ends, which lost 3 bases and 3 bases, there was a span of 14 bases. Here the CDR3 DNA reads TGTGCCAGCAGTGACCCCTCGGGGGGGGACTATGGCTACACCTTC. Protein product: CASSDPSGGDYGYTF.

The CDR3 is CASSEGVGVRMNTEAFF. In DNA, the CDR3 is TGTGCCAGCAGTGAAGGGGTCGGGGTCAGGATGAACACTGAAGCTTTCTTT. This sequence joins TRBV6-1 and TRBJ1-1, with D unresolved. Germline CDR1 reads MNHNS; CDR2 reads SASEGT. This CDR3 is 17 amino acids long. The ends were cut back, 1 base at V and 0 bases at J, with 15 bases in the middle.

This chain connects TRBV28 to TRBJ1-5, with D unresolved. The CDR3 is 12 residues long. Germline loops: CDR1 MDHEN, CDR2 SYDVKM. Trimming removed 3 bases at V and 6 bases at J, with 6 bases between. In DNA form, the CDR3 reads TGTGCCAGCAGTTTTAGAAGTCAGCCCCAGCATTTT. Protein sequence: CASSFRSQPQHF. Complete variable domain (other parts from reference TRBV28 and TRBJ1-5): DVKVTQSSRYLVKRTGEKVFLECVQDMDHENMFWYRQDPGLGLRLIYFSYDVKMKEKGDIPEGYSVSREKKERFSLILESASTNQTSMYLCASSFRSQPQHFGDGTRLSIL.

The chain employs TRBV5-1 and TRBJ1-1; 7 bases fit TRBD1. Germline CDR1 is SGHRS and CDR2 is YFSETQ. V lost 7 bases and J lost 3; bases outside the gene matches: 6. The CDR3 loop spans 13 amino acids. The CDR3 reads CASGQGTDTEAFF. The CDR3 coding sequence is TGCGCCAGCGGCCAAGGGACAGACACTGAAGCTTTCTTT.

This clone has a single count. The CDR3 region has the DNA TGTGCCAGCAGCTTTTTCTGCCCCGACAGGGAGGAAGGTAGTGGAAACACCATATATTTT. Translation gives CASSFFCPDREEGSGNTIYF. The gene calls are TRBV12-1 and TRBJ1-3; the DNA was not used to check the table's D call, TRBD1. TRBV12-1 is shown as a pseudogene. The CDR3 runs to 20 residues.

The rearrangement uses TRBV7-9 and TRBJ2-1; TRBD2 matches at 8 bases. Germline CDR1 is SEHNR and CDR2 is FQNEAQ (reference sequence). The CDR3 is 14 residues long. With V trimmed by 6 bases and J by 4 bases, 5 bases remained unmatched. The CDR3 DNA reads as TGTGCCAGCAGTCGAGCGGGAGCTTACAATGAGCAGTTCTTC. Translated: CASSRAGAYNEQFF.

DNA of the CDR3: TGTGCCAGCAGCTTAGCTGGACAGGGTAATTCACCCCTCCACTTT. It specifies CASSLAGQGNSPLHF. V and J are TRBV5-6 and TRBJ1-6, with 8 bases aligning to TRBD1. V shed 2 bases, J shed 6 bases, and the junction held 4 bases outside the gene matches. Per germline, CDR1 SGHDT and CDR2 YYEEEE. CDR3 size: 15 residues.

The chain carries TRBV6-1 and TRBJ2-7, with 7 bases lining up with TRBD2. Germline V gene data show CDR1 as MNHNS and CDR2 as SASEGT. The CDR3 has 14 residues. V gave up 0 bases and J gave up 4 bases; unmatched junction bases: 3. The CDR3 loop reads CASSEATGGYEQYF. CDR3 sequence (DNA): TGTGCCAGCAGTGAAGCGACGGGAGGTTACGAGCAGTACTTC.

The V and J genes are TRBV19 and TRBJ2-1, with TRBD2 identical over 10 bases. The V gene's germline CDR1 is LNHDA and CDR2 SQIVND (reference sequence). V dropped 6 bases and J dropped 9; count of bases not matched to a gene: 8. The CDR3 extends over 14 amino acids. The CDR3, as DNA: TGTGCCAGTAGGGGACTAGCGATAACTGGTGAGCAGTTCTTC. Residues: CASRGLAITGEQFF.

The CDR3 sequence is CATSSYISYNEQFF. The DNA of the CDR3 is TGTGCCACCAGCAGTTATATCTCCTACAATGAGCAGTTCTTC. This chain connects TRBV15 to TRBJ2-1; D gene unclear. This CDR3 has 14 residues. In germline, CDR1 is LNHNV, CDR2 YYDKDF (reference sequence). The V end was cut by 3 bases, the J end by 0 bases, with 6 bases between.